This T cell receptor (beta chain) was identified during a study of cytomegalovirus exposure and HLA in healthy donors. Study findings and constraints: Researchers reported in a later analysis that a missense DCLRE1C variant was tied to TCR beta V- and J-gene trimming. Within an earlier analysis, most TCR beta V segments proved productive either about 87% or about 30% of the time. Presence/absence analyses rested on an assumption that sequencing depth was roughly uniform across donors.

The CDR3 loop spans 11 amino acids. Germline V CDR1 and CDR2: GTSNPN, SVGIG (reference sequence). V lost 5 bases, J lost 13 bases, and 10 bases stayed unmatched. A note on this clone: The target antigen is unknown.

It was with 60 Vbeta and 13 Jbeta primers that the PCR ran. This table comes from immunoSEQ multiplex PCR, and its TCRdb copy is limited to in-frame clones, with some not included. The sample has roughly 150,000 clones, about four fifths seen once. The receptor comes from a man aged 25-45 years in good health. The rearrangement joins TRBV30 to TRBJ2-5; 7 bases are a match to TRBD2. Material for sequencing was PBMCs. CDR3 nucleotide sequence: TGTGCCTGGGCCACCCGGGACTATGCGTACTTC. As protein: CAWATRDYAYF.